These 24 T cell receptor beta chains were all obtained from the same sample, sequenced in a study of OX40 agonist ivuxolimab in advanced cancers. Repertoires were generated with immunoSEQ multiplex PCR, while TCRdb's copy carries only in-frame clones and drops some. The data hold some 79,000 clones, with about 94% observed a single time. The sequencing here drew on CD4+ or CD8+ T cells sorted from blood, taken in a trial of the OX40 agonist ivuxolimab. These receptors came from an adult with an advanced solid tumor such as melanoma, head and neck, liver or kidney cancer.

The chain has TRBV6-5 and TRBJ1-2; no clear D. This CDR3 is built from 14 residues. Trimming shortened V by 0 bases and J by 4 bases, and 9 bases separated the two germline ends. Per the germline V gene, CDR1 is MNHEY and CDR2 is SVGAGI. The CDR3 loop reads CASSYSRDIYGYTF. CDR3 coding DNA: TGTGCCAGCAGTTACTCGCGGGATATCTATGGCTACACCTTC.

This clone was seen only a few times. J is TRBJ1-2 and V is TRBV10-2; TRBD1 matches at 7 bases. J was trimmed by 1 base and V by 3 bases; bases with no gene match: 5. The CDR3 contains 15 residues. Germline CDR1 is WSHSY and CDR2 is SAAADI. The CDR3 nucleotides read TGCGCCAGCAGTGATCCGACAGGGAATAACTATGGCTACACCTTC. Its protein product is CASSDPTGNNYGYTF.

The chain employs TRBV5-1 and TRBJ2-3; TRBD1 matches 7 bases. The CDR3 consists of 15 residues. Germline V lookup: CDR1 SGHRS, CDR2 YFSETQ. J gave up 0 bases and V 3 bases, and 4 bases lay outside the gene matches. CDR3 protein: CASSSPGQSTDTQYF. The CDR3 DNA follows: TGCGCCAGCAGCTCGCCGGGACAGAGCACAGATACGCAGTATTTT.

The rearrangement links TRBV10-3 to TRBJ1-2; 7 bases align to TRBD1. CDR3 length: 13 amino acids. CDR1 is ENHRY, CDR2 SYGVKD, per germline. With V trimmed by 6 bases and J by 8 bases, 9 bases remained unmatched. The CDR3 loop is CAIRRQGLQGYTF. CDR3 coding DNA: TGTGCCATCAGGAGACAGGGATTGCAAGGCTACACCTTC.

This chain connects TRBV7-9 to TRBJ2-6; D not certain. Trimming removed 8 bases at V and 0 bases at J, with 11 bases between. CDR1 is SEHNR, CDR2 FQNEAQ, per germline (reference sequence). The CDR3 is 15 amino acids. The CDR3 DNA is TGTGCCAGCTATCAGCGTTCCTCTGGGGCCAACGTCCTGACTTTC. Its protein product is CASYQRSSGANVLTF. The variable domain in full, with the rest retrieved from reference TRBV7-9 and TRBJ2-6, is DTGVSQNPRHKITKRGQNVTFRCDPISEHNRLYWYRQTLGQGPEFLTYFQNEAQLEKSRLLSDRFSAERPKGSFSTLEIQRTEQGDSAMYLCASYQRSSGANVLTFGAGSRLTVL.

The genes are TRBV2 and TRBJ2-3, with 12 bases matching TRBD2. Germline V gene data show CDR1 as SNHLY and CDR2 as FYNNEI. CDR3 length equals 18 residues. Losses at the gene ends were 4 bases for V and 0 bases for J; bases not matched to a gene: 8. The CDR3 coding sequence is TGTGCCAGCAGTGTGAGGTGGACTAGCGGGATGAGCACAGATACGCAGTATTTT. Residues: CASSVRWTSGMSTDTQYF.

This clone was found once. This chain links TRBV6-6 with TRBJ2-5; D is uncertain. This CDR3 has 14 amino acids. The V end was cut by 0 bases, the J end by 5 bases, with 10 bases between. Germline V gene sequence: CDR1 MNHNY, CDR2 SVGAGI (reference sequence). CDR3 DNA sequence: TGTGCCAGCAGTTACTCGGGCCGTTCGGAGACCCAGTACTTC. Amino acid sequence: CASSYSGRSETQYF.

For the CDR3, the DNA is TGTGCCAGTAGTGAAAGAAACTCTGGGGCCAACGTCCTGACTTTC. It codes for CASSERNSGANVLTF. This chain links TRBV19 with TRBJ2-6; D is undetermined. There are 15 residues in the CDR3. The germline gives CDR1 LNHDA, CDR2 SQIVND (reference sequence). V lost 5 bases, J lost 0 bases, and 8 bases lay in between.

This sequence joins TRBV29-1 and TRBJ2-1; 9 positions match TRBD2. This CDR3 spans 14 amino acids. The V and J ends lost 4 bases and 6 bases, in that order; junction bases with no gene match: 7. Germline values: CDR1 SQVTM, CDR2 ANQGSEA. CDR3 residues: CSVAASGIFNEQFF. Here the CDR3 DNA reads TGCAGCGTTGCGGCTAGCGGGATCTTCAATGAGCAGTTCTTC.

CDR3 coding DNA: TGTGCCAGCTCACCCCAACAGGGAAACAATCAGCCCCAGCATTTT. Protein product: CASSPQQGNNQPQHF. The chain couples TRBV18 to TRBJ1-5; TRBD1 might be the D (6 bases). Germline loops: CDR1 KGHSH, CDR2 LQKENI. This CDR3 comprises 15 residues. Trimming took off 3 bases at V and 3 bases at J, with 12 bases between the two ends.

The genes are TRBV10-3 and TRBJ2-7, with TRBD2 identical over 11 bases. The germline gives CDR1 ENHRY, CDR2 SYGVKD. Trimming cost V 6 bases and J 7 bases; bases outside gene matches: 14. This CDR3 is built from 16 residues. CDR3 nucleotide sequence: TGTGCCATCAGCGGGACTAGCGGCAACTCGATAAAGGAGCAGTACTTC. This codes for CAISGTSGNSIKEQYF.

CDR3 nucleotide sequence: TGTGCCAGTACACGGGGCGCCGACCGAATGCACACTGAAGCTTTCTTT. It translates to CASTRGADRMHTEAFF. The chain employs TRBV19 and TRBJ1-1, with D perhaps TRBD1 (5 bases). CDR1 is LNHDA and CDR2 is SQIVND in the germline V gene (reference sequence). Trimming took off 7 bases at V and 3 bases at J, with 21 bases between the two ends. The CDR3 sequence is 16 residues long.

This sequence joins TRBV30 and TRBJ2-7, with TRBD1 matching over 8 bases. This CDR3 has 16 amino acids. Germline CDR1 reads GTSNPN; CDR2 reads SVGIG (reference sequence). The junction had 10 bases not matched to a gene; V was cut back by 3 bases and J by 0 bases. The CDR3 region is CAWRVLRTGSSYEQYF. The CDR3 DNA reads as TGTGCCTGGAGAGTACTTCGGACAGGGAGCTCCTACGAGCAGTACTTC.

The CDR3 sequence: CASSLELGLTTNEKLFF. CDR3 nucleotides: TGTGCCAGCAGCTTAGAGTTAGGACTTACAACTAATGAAAAACTGTTTTTT. This rearrangement joins TRBV7-9 to TRBJ1-4; D gene ambiguous. Germline CDR1 SEHNR, CDR2 FQNEAQ (reference sequence). Trimming left V 1 base short and J 0 bases short, with 12 bases between. The CDR3 totals 17 residues.

CDR3 coding DNA: TGTGCCAGCAGTGAACATAGGGCAGGGTACACTGAAGCTTTCTTT. Translated, it gives CASSEHRAGYTEAFF. The rearrangement joins TRBV25-1 to TRBJ1-1; the D gene is possibly TRBD1 (5 bases). Trimming pared 2 bases from V and 3 bases from J, leaving 13 bases between. Germline CDR1 is MGHDK and CDR2 is SYGVNS. This CDR3 spans 15 amino acids.

The chain combines TRBV19 with TRBJ2-1, with 11 nucleotides matching TRBD2. Germline-derived CDR1 and CDR2 are LNHDA and SQIVND (reference sequence). With 6 bases clipped from V and 8 bases from J, the junction kept 9 bases outside the gene matches. The CDR3 covers 15 residues. The CDR3 sequence is CASRLAGVNSHEQFF. The CDR3 DNA follows: TGTGCCAGTAGACTAGCGGGAGTTAATTCCCATGAGCAGTTCTTC. The whole variable domain, remainder taken from reference TRBV19 and TRBJ2-1, is DGGITQSPKYLFRKEGQNVTLSCEQNLNHDAMYWYRQDPGQGLRLIYYSQIVNDFQKGDIAEGYSVSREKKESFPLTVTSAQKNPTAFYLCASRLAGVNSHEQFFGPGTRLTVL.

The chain recombines TRBV29-1 with TRBJ1-2; TRBD1 might be the D (5 bases). The CDR3 is 14 residues long. Trimming pared 6 bases from V and 4 bases from J, leaving 18 bases between. Germline CDR1 reads SQVTM; CDR2 reads ANQGSEA. The CDR3 nucleotides are TGCAGCGTGGCCTGGACCGGGGGGAGCTATGGCTACACCTTC. This translates into CSVAWTGGSYGYTF. The full variable domain, in which reference TRBV29-1 and TRBJ1-2 provide the parts outside the CDR3, is SAVISQKPSRDICQRGTSLTIQCQVDSQVTMMFWYRQQPGQSLTLIATANQGSEATYESGFVIDKFPISRPNLTFSTLTVSNMSPEDSSIYLCSVAWTGGSYGYTFGSGTRLTVV.

V is TRBV30 and J is TRBJ2-1; 10 bases agree with TRBD2. This CDR3 has 15 amino acids. The ends lost 0 bases at V and 6 bases at J; junction bases unmatched: 5. The germline CDR1 and CDR2 sequences are GTSNPN and SVGIG (reference sequence). The CDR3 here is CAWSVLAGMVNEQFF. The CDR3 nucleotides are TGTGCCTGGAGTGTACTAGCGGGAATGGTCAATGAGCAGTTCTTC.

The rearrangement links TRBV10-3 to TRBJ2-7; tentative D call: TRBD2 (6 bases). CDR1 and CDR2 from the germline V gene are ENHRY and SYGVKD. Trimming took 7 bases from V and 4 from J, leaving 17 bases between them. The CDR3 contains 14 residues. The CDR3 spells CAITSREQTYEQYF. As DNA, the CDR3 is TGTGCCATCACGTCGCGGGAACAAACTTACGAGCAGTACTTC.

This chain uses TRBV7-9 with TRBJ2-5, with D hard to call. The V end was cut by 5 bases, the J end by 0 bases, with 13 bases between. CDR3 length equals 15 residues. Germline V gives CDR1 SEHNR, CDR2 FQNEAQ (reference sequence). This chain's CDR3 is CASSRPLGNQETQYF. The CDR3 DNA reads TGTGCCAGCAGCCGCCCCCTAGGGAACCAAGAGACCCAGTACTTC.

The V call is TRBV7-6, the J call TRBJ2-7; 7 nucleotides align to TRBD1. CDR3 length equals 15 residues. Germline CDR1 is SGHVS and CDR2 is FNYEAQ. The V segment lost 10 bases and the J segment 0 bases; nucleotides outside the gene matches: 12. The CDR3 bases are TGTGCCACCCTAAGGGGGCAGGGGAGCTCCTACGAGCAGTACTTC. Translating gives CATLRGQGSSYEQYF.

V and J are TRBV5-1 and TRBJ2-1; D perhaps matches TRBD1 (6 bases). The CDR3 has 16 residues. Germline V gene data show CDR1 as SGHRS and CDR2 as YFSETQ. V lost 4 bases and J 0 bases, leaving 14 bases between the germline ends. CDR3 in DNA: TGCGCCAGCAGCACGTTCGGACAGCTCTCCTACAATGAGCAGTTCTTC. This codes for CASSTFGQLSYNEQFF.

This chain links TRBV19 with TRBJ1-1; 9 bases fit TRBD1. Germline CDR1 is LNHDA and CDR2 is SQIVND (reference sequence). With 7 bases clipped from V and 2 bases from J, the junction kept 5 bases outside the gene matches. This CDR3 has 14 residues. This CDR3 reads CASTVGQGNTEAFF. CDR3 nucleotides: TGTGCCAGTACCGTGGGACAGGGAAACACTGAAGCTTTCTTT.

This clone appeared a single time. The chain couples TRBV11-3 to TRBJ2-1; D perhaps matches TRBD2 (6 bases). CDR1 and CDR2 (germline): SGHNT, YENEEA. The V end was cut by 1 base, the J end by 0 bases, with 7 bases between. This CDR3 comprises 15 residues. CDR3 DNA sequence: TGTGCCAGCAGCTTAGTCGGGGGCTCCTACAATGAGCAGTTCTTC. It is translated as CASSLVGGSYNEQFF. The variable domain in full, completed from reference TRBV11-3 and TRBJ2-1, reads EAGVVQSPRYKIIEKKQPVAFWCNPISGHNTLYWYLQNLGQGPELLIRYENEEAVDDSQLPKDRFSAERLKGVDSTLKIQPAELGDSAVYLCASSLVGGSYNEQFFGPGTRLTVL.